This TCR beta chain derives from a study of T cells after yellow fever vaccination. Trimming pared 6 bases from V and 0 bases from J, leaving 11 bases between. The CDR3 spans 14 residues. In germline, CDR1 is SEHNR, CDR2 FQNEAQ (reference sequence). TCRdb called the 5' RACE reads again in MiXCR, with one record for every CDR3 protein. The profile shows under 700,000 distinct CDR3 sequences, 17% of them singletons. Study results and limitations: Although the secondary response was weaker, it peaked faster, at day 5 versus 15.

Comment on this clonotype: The antigen remains unidentified.

J is TRBJ1-2 and V is TRBV7-9; a possible D gene is TRBD1 (6 bases). Sample: PBMCs, taken about 5 days after the first yellow fever vaccination. The receptor was derived from a man aged 18-30 years who received the YFV17D yellow fever vaccine. The CDR3: CASSLTGSNYGYTF. CDR3 in DNA: TGTGCCAGCAGTTTGACAGGTTCTAACTATGGCTACACCTTC.